This is a list of T cell receptor beta chains from one sample in a study of blood T cell repertoires in COVID-19. Profiling relied on immunoSEQ multiplex PCR, and the TCRdb table lists in-frame clones only, not all of them. The sample yields about 250,000 clones, approximately 90% seen once. The source material was PBMCs or T cells enriched from blood (not recorded which). These receptors originate from a woman aged 18-29 years who had recovered from COVID-19. Both conserved end residues are part of each CDR3. Fields, in order: D gene, J gene, V gene, clone size, CDR3 length, CDR3 protein, CDR3 DNA. The D gene is left open where the match is weak. Some rows mark clone size as missing; the rest say once, few, many or name a class of expanded clone.

D: -; J: TRBJ1-3; V: TRBV19; size: -; length: 17; CDR3: CASSGSADGPSGNTIYF; DNA: TGTGCCAGTAGTGGTTCAGCGGACGGTCCCTCTGGAAACACCATATATTTT
D: TRBD1; J: TRBJ1-1; V: TRBV27; size: -; length: 13; CDR3: CASGTALNTEAFF; DNA: TGTGCCAGCGGGACAGCCCTGAACACTGAAGCTTTCTTT
D: -; J: TRBJ1-2; V: TRBV5-1; size: once; length: 13; CDR3: CASSEASNYGYTF; DNA: TGCGCCAGCAGCGAAGCCTCTAACTATGGCTACACCTTC
D: -; J: TRBJ2-3; V: TRBV24-1; size: -; length: 16; CDR3: CASLWDSRDSPDTQYF; DNA: TGTGCCAGCTTGTGGGACTCCCGGGACTCGCCCGATACGCAGTATTTT
D: -; J: TRBJ1-2; V: TRBV5-1; size: many; length: 15; CDR3: CASSSSQGSNYGYTF; DNA: TGCGCCAGCAGCTCGTCCCAGGGGTCTAACTATGGCTACACCTTC
D: -; J: TRBJ1-3; V: TRBV9; size: -; length: 15; CDR3: CASSTGGEAGNTIYF; DNA: TGTGCCAGCAGCACTGGGGGGGAGGCCGGAAACACCATATATTTT
D: -; J: TRBJ1-6; V: TRBV5-1; size: -; length: 16; CDR3: CASSLFQGMRNSPLHF; DNA: TGCGCCAGCAGCTTGTTTCAGGGAATGAGGAATTCACCCCTCCACTTT
D: TRBD2; J: TRBJ2-3; V: TRBV20-1; size: -; length: 14; CDR3: CSASPSGATDTQYF; DNA: TGCAGTGCTAGTCCTAGCGGGGCTACAGATACGCAGTATTTT
D: TRBD1; J: TRBJ2-2; V: TRBV5-1; size: -; length: 16; CDR3: CASSLARTGVTGELFF; DNA: TGCGCCAGCAGCTTGGCAAGGACAGGGGTGACCGGGGAGCTGTTTTTT
D: -; J: TRBJ1-1; V: TRBV29-1; size: once; length: 12; CDR3: CSVIQGGTEAFF; DNA: TGCAGCGTTATACAGGGTGGTACTGAAGCTTTCTTT
D: TRBD1; J: TRBJ2-5; V: TRBV20-1; size: -; length: 15; CDR3: CSASPPGQGQETQYF; DNA: TGCAGTGCTAGTCCCCCGGGACAGGGACAAGAGACCCAGTACTTC
D: TRBD1; J: TRBJ1-1; V: TRBV11-1; size: -; length: 14; CDR3: CASSIPGQGSNAFF; DNA: TGTGCCAGCAGCATACCGGGACAGGGGTCAAACGCTTTCTTT
D: TRBD1; J: TRBJ1-2; V: TRBV27; size: -; length: 17; CDR3: CASRSSSVQGAYYGYTF; DNA: TGTGCCAGCAGATCATCGTCGGTGCAGGGGGCTTACTATGGCTACACCTTC
D: TRBD1; J: TRBJ1-3; V: TRBV5-8; size: -; length: 14; CDR3: CASSRGQGGNTIYF; DNA: TGTGCCAGCAGCCGGGGACAGGGGGGCAACACCATATATTTT
D: -; J: TRBJ1-5; V: TRBV9; size: -; length: 14; CDR3: CASSVVPTGQPQHF; DNA: TGTGCCAGCAGCGTAGTTCCCACGGGGCAGCCCCAGCATTTT
D: TRBD1; J: TRBJ1-2; V: TRBV3-1/TRBV3-2; size: -; length: 15; CDR3: CASTRGTGDNYGYTF; DNA: TGTGCCAGCACCAGAGGGACAGGGGATAACTATGGCTACACCTTC
D: -; J: TRBJ1-4; V: TRBV28; size: once; length: 12; CDR3: CASYGTNEKLFF; DNA: TGTGCCAGCTACGGAACTAATGAAAAACTGTTTTTT